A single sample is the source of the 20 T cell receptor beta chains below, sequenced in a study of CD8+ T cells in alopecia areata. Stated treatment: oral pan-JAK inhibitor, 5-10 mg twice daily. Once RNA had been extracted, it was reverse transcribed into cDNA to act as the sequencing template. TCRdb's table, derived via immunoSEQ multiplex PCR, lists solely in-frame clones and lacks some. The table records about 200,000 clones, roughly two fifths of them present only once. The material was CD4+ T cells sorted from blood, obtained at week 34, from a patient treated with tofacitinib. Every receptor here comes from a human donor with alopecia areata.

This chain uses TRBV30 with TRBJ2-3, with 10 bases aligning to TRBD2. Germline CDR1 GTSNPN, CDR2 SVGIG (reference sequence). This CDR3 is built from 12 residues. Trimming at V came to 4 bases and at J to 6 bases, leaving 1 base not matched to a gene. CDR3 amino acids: CAWTSGSDTQYF. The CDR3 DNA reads TGTGCCTGGACTAGCGGGAGCGATACGCAGTATTTT.

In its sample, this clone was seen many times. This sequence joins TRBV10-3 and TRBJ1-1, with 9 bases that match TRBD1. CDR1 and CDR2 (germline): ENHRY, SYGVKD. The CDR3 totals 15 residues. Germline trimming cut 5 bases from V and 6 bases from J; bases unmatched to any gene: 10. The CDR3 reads CAISNIQGAGAEAFF. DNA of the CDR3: TGTGCCATCAGTAACATACAGGGGGCAGGGGCTGAAGCTTTCTTT.

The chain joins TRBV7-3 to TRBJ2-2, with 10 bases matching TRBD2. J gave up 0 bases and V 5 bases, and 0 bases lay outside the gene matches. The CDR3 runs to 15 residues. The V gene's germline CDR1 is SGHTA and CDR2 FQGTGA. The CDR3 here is CASSGTSANTGELFF. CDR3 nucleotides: TGTGCCAGCAGCGGGACTAGCGCGAACACCGGGGAGCTGTTTTTT.

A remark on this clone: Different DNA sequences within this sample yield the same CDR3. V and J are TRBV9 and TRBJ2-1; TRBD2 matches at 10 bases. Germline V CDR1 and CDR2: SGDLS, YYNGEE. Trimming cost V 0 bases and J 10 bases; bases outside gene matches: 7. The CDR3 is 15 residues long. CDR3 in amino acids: CASSVARTSGGEQFF. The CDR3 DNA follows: TGTGCCAGCAGCGTAGCTCGGACTAGCGGAGGAGAGCAGTTCTTC.

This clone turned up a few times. This chain's CDR3 is CASSVGLETGELFF. The CDR3 DNA sequence: TGTGCCAGCAGCGTAGGACTAGAGACCGGGGAGCTGTTTTTT. V is TRBV7-9 and J is TRBJ2-2; 7 bases line up with TRBD2. This CDR3 has 14 amino acids. V lost 5 bases and J lost 5; bases outside the gene matches: 5. Looked up from germline, CDR1 is SEHNR and CDR2 is FQNEAQ (reference sequence).

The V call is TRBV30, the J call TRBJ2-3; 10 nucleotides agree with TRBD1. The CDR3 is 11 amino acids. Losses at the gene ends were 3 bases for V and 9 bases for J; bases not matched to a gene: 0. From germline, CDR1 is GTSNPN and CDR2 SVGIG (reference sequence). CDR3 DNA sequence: TGTGCCTGGAGGGGACAGGGGACGCAGTATTTT. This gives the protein CAWRGQGTQYF.

The CDR3 bases are TGTGCCAGCAGCTCCAGTGGGATCGACGAGCAGTACTTC. Its protein product is CASSSSGIDEQYF. J is TRBJ2-7 and V is TRBV7-3, with D unresolved. Trimming removed 4 bases at V and 5 bases at J, with 12 bases between. Germline V gene lookup returns CDR1 SGHTA and CDR2 FQGTGA. There are 13 residues in the CDR3.

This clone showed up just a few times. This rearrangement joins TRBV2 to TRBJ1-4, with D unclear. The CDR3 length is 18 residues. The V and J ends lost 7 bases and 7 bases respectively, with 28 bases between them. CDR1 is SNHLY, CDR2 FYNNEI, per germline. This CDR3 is CASTPHSFSRVRGEKLFF. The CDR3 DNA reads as TGTGCCAGCACCCCCCACTCTTTTTCCCGCGTAAGAGGTGAAAAACTGTTTTTT.

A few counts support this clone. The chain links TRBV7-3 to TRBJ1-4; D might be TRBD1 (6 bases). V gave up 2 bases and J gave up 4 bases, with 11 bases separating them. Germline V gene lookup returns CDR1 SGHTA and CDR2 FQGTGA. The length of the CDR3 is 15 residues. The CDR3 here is CASSLSGAHNEKLFF. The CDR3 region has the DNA TGTGCCAGCAGCTTATCAGGGGCTCATAATGAAAAACTGTTTTTT. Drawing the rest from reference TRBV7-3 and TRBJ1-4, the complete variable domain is GAGVSQTPSNKVTEKGKYVELRCDPISGHTALYWYRQSLGQGPEFLIYFQGTGAADDSGLPNDRFFAVRPEGSVSTLKIQRTERGDSAVYLCASSLSGAHNEKLFFGSGTQLSVL.

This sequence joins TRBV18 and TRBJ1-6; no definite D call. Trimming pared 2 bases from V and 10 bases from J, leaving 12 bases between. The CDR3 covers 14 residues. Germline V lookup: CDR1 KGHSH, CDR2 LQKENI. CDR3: CASSPTSGSSPLHF. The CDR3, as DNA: TGTGCCAGCTCACCAACGAGTGGTAGCTCACCCCTCCACTTT.

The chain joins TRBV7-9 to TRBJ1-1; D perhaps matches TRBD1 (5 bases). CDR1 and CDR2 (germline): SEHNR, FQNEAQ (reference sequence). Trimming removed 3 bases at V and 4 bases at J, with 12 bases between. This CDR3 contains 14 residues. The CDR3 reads CASSFEGQATEAFF. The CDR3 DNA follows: TGTGCCAGCAGCTTCGAGGGGCAGGCCACTGAAGCTTTCTTT.

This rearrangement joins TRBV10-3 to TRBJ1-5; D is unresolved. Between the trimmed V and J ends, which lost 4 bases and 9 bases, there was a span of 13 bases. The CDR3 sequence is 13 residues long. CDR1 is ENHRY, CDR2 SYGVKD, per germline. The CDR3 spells CAISGLVSGPQHF. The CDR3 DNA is TGTGCCATCAGTGGGCTCGTAAGTGGGCCCCAGCATTTT.

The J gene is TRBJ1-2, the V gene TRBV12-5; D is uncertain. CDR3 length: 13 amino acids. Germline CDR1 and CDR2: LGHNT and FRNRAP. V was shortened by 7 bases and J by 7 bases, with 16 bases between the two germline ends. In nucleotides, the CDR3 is TGTGCTAGTGAGCCGGGAGGGCGGGGTGGCTACACCTTC. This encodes CASEPGGRGGYTF.

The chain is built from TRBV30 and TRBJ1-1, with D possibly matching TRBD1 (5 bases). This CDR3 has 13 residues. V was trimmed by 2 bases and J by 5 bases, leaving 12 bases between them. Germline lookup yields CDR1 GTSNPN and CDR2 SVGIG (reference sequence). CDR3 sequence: CAWSRGSGTEAFF. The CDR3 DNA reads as TGTGCCTGGAGTCGGGGGAGTGGGACTGAAGCTTTCTTT.

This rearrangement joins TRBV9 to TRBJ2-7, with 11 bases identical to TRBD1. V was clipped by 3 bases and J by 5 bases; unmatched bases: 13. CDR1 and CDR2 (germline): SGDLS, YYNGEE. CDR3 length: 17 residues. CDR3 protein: CASSGGDRGGPPDEQYF. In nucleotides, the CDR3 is TGTGCCAGCAGCGGCGGGGACAGGGGGGGACCCCCAGACGAGCAGTACTTC.

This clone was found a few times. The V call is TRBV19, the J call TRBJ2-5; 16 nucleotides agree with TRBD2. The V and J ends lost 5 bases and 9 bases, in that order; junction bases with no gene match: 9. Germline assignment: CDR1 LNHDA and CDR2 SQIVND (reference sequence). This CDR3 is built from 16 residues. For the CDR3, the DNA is TGTGCCAGTAGTCCAACACCGGGACTAGCGGGAGGGGCCCAGTACTTC. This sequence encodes CASSPTPGLAGGAQYF.

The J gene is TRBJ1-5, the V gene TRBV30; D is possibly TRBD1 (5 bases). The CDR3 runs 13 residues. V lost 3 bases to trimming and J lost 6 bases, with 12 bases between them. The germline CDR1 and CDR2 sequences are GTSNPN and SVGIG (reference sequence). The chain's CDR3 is CAWSWGGTQPQHF. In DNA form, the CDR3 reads TGTGCCTGGAGCTGGGGGGGGACTCAGCCCCAGCATTTT.

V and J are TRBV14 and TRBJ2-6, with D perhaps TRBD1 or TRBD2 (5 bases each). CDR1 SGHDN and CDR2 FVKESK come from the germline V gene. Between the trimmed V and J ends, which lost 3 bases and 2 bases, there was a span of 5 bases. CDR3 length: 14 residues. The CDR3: CASSQGAGANVLTF. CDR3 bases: TGTGCCAGCAGCCAGGGGGCTGGGGCCAACGTCCTGACTTTC.

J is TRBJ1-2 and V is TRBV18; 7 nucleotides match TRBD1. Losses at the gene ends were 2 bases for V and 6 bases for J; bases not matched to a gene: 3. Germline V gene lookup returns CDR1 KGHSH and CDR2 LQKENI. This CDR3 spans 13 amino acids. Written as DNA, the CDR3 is TGTGCCAGCTCACCAAATACAGGGGATGGCTACACCTTC. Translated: CASSPNTGDGYTF.

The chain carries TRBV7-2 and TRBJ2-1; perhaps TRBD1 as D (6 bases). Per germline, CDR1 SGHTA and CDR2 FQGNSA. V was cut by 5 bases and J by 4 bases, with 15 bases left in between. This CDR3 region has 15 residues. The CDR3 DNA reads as TGTGCCAGCAGCCCCCGGACCGGGACATACAATGAGCAGTTCTTC. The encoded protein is CASSPRTGTYNEQFF.